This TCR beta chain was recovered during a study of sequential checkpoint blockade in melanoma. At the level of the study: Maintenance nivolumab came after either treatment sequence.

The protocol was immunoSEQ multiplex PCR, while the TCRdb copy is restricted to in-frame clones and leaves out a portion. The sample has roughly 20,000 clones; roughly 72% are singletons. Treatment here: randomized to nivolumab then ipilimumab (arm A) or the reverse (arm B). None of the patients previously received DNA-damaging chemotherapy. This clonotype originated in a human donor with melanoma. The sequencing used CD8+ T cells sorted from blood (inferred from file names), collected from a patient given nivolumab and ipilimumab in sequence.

CDR3 amino acids: CASSASSGSQETQYF. The CDR3 DNA reads as TGTGCCAGCAGCGCCTCTAGCGGGAGCCAAGAGACCCAGTACTTC. J is TRBJ2-5 and V is TRBV9, with TRBD2 matching over 10 bases. The CDR3 has 15 amino acids. Germline CDR1 SGDLS, CDR2 YYNGEE. Unmatched junction bases numbered 3, after V lost 3 bases and J lost 1 base.